These 3 T cell receptor beta chains were all obtained from the same sample, sequenced in a study of shared clonotypes between healthy human individuals. Assay used: immunoSEQ multiplex PCR; TCRdb lists only in-frame clones, some missing. The data show approximately 1,500,000 clones, 95% to 99% seen once. Sequenced sample: naive CD4+ T cells sorted from blood. As for subset: CD45RA+ positively selected. Source of these receptors: a man aged 30 to 45 in good health.

V gene TRBV7-9 combines with J gene TRBJ2-3; 13 bases fit TRBD2. Losses at the gene ends were 5 bases for V and 6 bases for J; bases not matched to a gene: 17. CDR3 length: 19 amino acids. Germline-derived CDR1 and CDR2 are SEHNR and FQNEAQ (reference sequence). DNA for the CDR3: TGTGCCAGCAGCCCAGAGACTAGCGGGAGGCAGTACAGAGGGGATACGCAGTATTTT. Translated: CASSPETSGRQYRGDTQYF.

The J gene is TRBJ2-7, the V gene TRBV5-1; D is uncertain. The CDR3 runs 15 residues. CDR1 is SGHRS and CDR2 is YFSETQ in the germline V gene. The V end was cut by 0 bases, the J end by 0 bases, with 10 bases between. The CDR3 DNA follows: TGCGCCAGCAGCTTGGGACTTCCAGGCTCCTACGAGCAGTACTTC. It translates to CASSLGLPGSYEQYF.

With regard to this clone: This sample includes further DNA sequences coding for the same CDR3. The V call is TRBV30, the J call TRBJ1-1; D ambiguous. V was pared by 0 bases and J by 8 bases, with 7 bases between. The CDR3 has 11 amino acids. CDR1 and CDR2 (germline): GTSNPN, SVGIG (reference sequence). Here the CDR3 reads CAWSVGGEAFF. The CDR3, as DNA: TGTGCCTGGAGTGTAGGAGGGGAAGCTTTCTTT.